Presented here are 23 T cell receptor beta chains from one specimen sequenced in a study of CD8+CD57+ T cells in acquired aplastic anemia. CDR3 and TCR beta VDJ profiling relied on a genomic DNA template. MiXCR, applied by TCRdb to the reads, yields one record per CDR3 protein. This table holds around 150,000 distinct CDR3 sequences, about 50% found once. Flow cytometry had shown expanded CD8+CD57+ cells in the patients chosen for sequencing. Sample: sorted CD4+, CD8+, or CD8+CD57+ T cells (not recorded which) from PBMCs. These TCRs come from a human donor with aplastic anemia.

V is TRBV24-1 and J is TRBJ2-7, with TRBD2 matching 12 bases. V trimming: 5 bases; J trimming: 0 bases; junction bases outside the gene matches: 4. This CDR3 comprises 16 residues. From germline, CDR1 is KGHDR and CDR2 SFDVKD. The CDR3 is CATSAPTSGGSYEQYF. Here the CDR3 DNA reads TGTGCCACCAGTGCCCCGACTAGCGGGGGCTCCTACGAGCAGTACTTC.

This chain links TRBV11-2 with TRBJ2-7, with D possibly matching TRBD1 (6 bases). Trimming took 3 bases from V and 0 from J, leaving 15 bases between them. Germline lookup yields CDR1 SGHAT and CDR2 FQNNGV. The CDR3 spans 16 residues. The CDR3 nucleotides are TGTGCCAGCAGCTTCGAGGCTGGGGGCGGCTCCTACGAGCAGTACTTC. Translation gives CASSFEAGGGSYEQYF.

Note on this clonotype: Given a much more abundant clone one base away, this may be a read error. The V call is TRBV6-1, the J call TRBJ2-7; 10 bases are a match to TRBD1. Germline V gives CDR1 MNHNS, CDR2 SASEGT. This CDR3 is 15 amino acids long. CDR3 sequence reads: CASSDGDRGSYEQHF. CDR3 DNA sequence: TGTGCCAGCAGTGATGGGGACAGGGGTTCCTACGAGCAGCACTTC.

CDR3 nucleotide sequence: TGCAGTGCTATCGACAGGGCAGATTCACCCCTCCACTTT. Translation: CSAIDRADSPLHF. The chain employs TRBV20-1 and TRBJ1-6; TRBD1 matches 7 bases. The CDR3 has 13 amino acids. Germline assignment: CDR1 DFQATT and CDR2 SNEGSKA (reference sequence). Trimming took 4 bases from V and 8 from J; bases not matched to a gene: 5.

Points on this clonotype: A read error may explain this, as a much larger clone is one base away. The CDR3 carries no conserved terminal phenylalanine or tryptophan, so it likely arises from a read error. The rearrangement joins TRBV20-1 to TRBJ1-2, with TRBD1 matching over 10 bases. Per the germline V gene, CDR1 is DFQATT and CDR2 is SNEGSKA (reference sequence). J lost 5 bases, V lost 0 bases, and 6 bases had no gene match. The CDR3 consists of 15 residues. For the CDR3, the DNA is TGCAGTGCTAGAGATGTCGGGACAGGGGCGTATGGCTACACCCTC. It specifies CSARDVGTGAYGYTL.

The chain links TRBV11-2 to TRBJ2-5, with a weak D call TRBD2 (6 bases). This CDR3 has 15 amino acids. V lost 2 bases, J lost 1 base, and 11 bases lay in between. The germline V gene encodes CDR1 SGHAT and CDR2 FQNNGV. CDR3 coding DNA: TGTGCCAGCAGCTTAAATGGGGGGAGCCAAGAGACCCAGTACTTC. Amino acid sequence: CASSLNGGSQETQYF. The variable domain in full, with the rest retrieved from reference TRBV11-2 and TRBJ2-5, is EAGVAQSPRYKIIEKRQSVAFWCNPISGHATLYWYQQILGQGPKLLIQFQNNGVVDDSQLPKDRFSAERLKGVDSTLKIQPAKLEDSAVYLCASSLNGGSQETQYFGPGTRLLVL.

The V call is TRBV29-1, the J call TRBJ2-7; TRBD2 might be the D (6 bases). Germline CDR1 reads SQVTM; CDR2 reads ANQGSEA. V lost 6 bases, J lost 1 base, and 13 bases lay in between. This CDR3 has 13 amino acids. DNA for the CDR3: TGCAGCGTGCGGAGGGGCGGATCCTACGAGCAGTACTTC. Translating it yields CSVRRGGSYEQYF.

The chain couples TRBV25-1 to TRBJ2-7; D gene unclear. This CDR3 contains 13 residues. Germline CDR1 and CDR2: MGHDK and SYGVNS. V lost 2 bases and J 4 bases, leaving 9 bases between the germline ends. The CDR3 nucleotides are TGTGCCAGCAGTGAAGAGATAGCATACGAGCAGTACTTC. Its protein is CASSEEIAYEQYF.

At least ten counts were recorded for this clonotype. The chain employs TRBV24-1 and TRBJ2-7; 10 nucleotides align to TRBD1. CDR1 is KGHDR, CDR2 SFDVKD, per germline. J gave up 5 bases and V 7 bases, and 7 bases lay outside the gene matches. This CDR3 spans 14 amino acids. The CDR3 DNA reads as TGTGCCACCAGCCTTTCGGGGACAGGGGACGAGCAGTACTTC. Protein sequence: CATSLSGTGDEQYF.

The chain recombines TRBV19 with TRBJ2-1; D is uncertain. The ends were cut back, 3 bases at V and 9 bases at J, with 12 bases in the middle. The CDR3 is 13 amino acids. Germline V gene lookup returns CDR1 LNHDA and CDR2 SQIVND (reference sequence). The CDR3 region has the DNA TGTGCCAGTAGTATCCAGACGACGGGTGAGCAGTTCTTC. Translated, it gives CASSIQTTGEQFF.

This clonotype was seen at least ten times. The gene calls are TRBV29-1 and TRBJ2-3; 7 nucleotides agree with TRBD1. CDR1 SQVTM and CDR2 ANQGSEA come from the germline V gene. J gave up 6 bases and V 4 bases, and 4 bases lay outside the gene matches. CDR3 length equals 12 residues. CDR3 sequence (DNA): TGCAGCGTTGGGACAGGCCCTGATACGCAGTATTTT. Protein product: CSVGTGPDTQYF.

There are a few counts of this clonotype. The rearrangement joins TRBV10-3 to TRBJ2-3; 8 bases are shared with TRBD2. Germline CDR1 and CDR2: ENHRY and SYGVKD. The V gene end was trimmed by 4 bases and the J gene end by 4 bases; junction bases not matched to a gene: 1. The CDR3 has 13 residues. In nucleotides, the CDR3 is TGTGCCATCAGTGCGGGACTAGCAGATACGCAGTATTTT. Translation gives CAISAGLADTQYF.

This clonotype was seen a few times. This chain links TRBV6-5 with TRBJ2-1, with 9 bases fitting TRBD2. From germline, CDR1 is MNHEY and CDR2 SVGAGI. The junction had 4 bases not matched to a gene; V was cut back by 0 bases and J by 4 bases. CDR3 size: 16 residues. CDR3: CASSYSRGLAYNEQFF. CDR3 coding DNA: TGTGCCAGCAGTTACTCGAGGGGACTAGCATACAATGAGCAGTTCTTC.

Concerning this clonotype: The CDR3 ends on some other residue instead of the conserved phenylalanine or tryptophan, so this is likely a read error. The chain couples TRBV29-1 to TRBJ2-7; TRBD1 aligns across 7 bases. Germline CDR1 is SQVTM and CDR2 is ANQGSEA. This CDR3 contains 10 residues. Losses at the gene ends were 8 bases for V and 5 bases for J; bases not matched to a gene: 3. The CDR3 sequence is CSPDRDEQYS. The CDR3 DNA sequence: TGCAGCCCTGACAGGGACGAGCAGTACTCC.

This clonotype occurred a few times. The rearrangement links TRBV6-2 or TRBV6-3 to TRBJ2-5; D remains ambiguous. Germline-derived CDR1 and CDR2 are MNHEY and SVGEGT. This CDR3 has 13 residues. V gave up 5 bases and J gave up 5 bases, with 12 bases separating them. CDR3 in amino acids: CASSRLLPETQYF. For the CDR3, the DNA is TGTGCCAGCAGTAGACTCCTCCCGGAGACCCAGTACTTC.

The chain uses TRBV29-1 and TRBJ2-7, with D possibly matching TRBD1 (6 bases). The CDR3 spans 17 residues. Germline V gives CDR1 SQVTM, CDR2 ANQGSEA. The ends were cut back, 5 bases at V and 5 bases at J, with 28 bases in the middle. The CDR3 nucleotides read TGCAGCGTTATAGGTAGAGGACAGTCCTTAAGGGGAGACGAGCAGTACTTC. Translating gives CSVIGRGQSLRGDEQYF.

This clonotype was seen only a few times. The chain carries TRBV29-1 and TRBJ1-2, with no clear D. The germline CDR1 and CDR2 sequences are SQVTM and ANQGSEA. Trimming took 4 bases from V and 8 from J, leaving 17 bases between them. This CDR3 spans 13 amino acids. Here the CDR3 DNA reads TGCAGCGTTGGACCCAGGCTGGTGGAGGGCTACACCTTC. This codes for CSVGPRLVEGYTF.

Turning to this clonotype: A much larger clone is a single base away; this may be a read error. The chain recombines TRBV19 with TRBJ1-3, with TRBD1 matching 7 bases. Germline assignment: CDR1 LNHDA and CDR2 SQIVND (reference sequence). CDR3 size: 16 residues. In DNA form, the CDR3 reads TGTGCCAGTAGAACCGGGACAGCTCTCTCTGGAAACACCAGATATTTT. This codes for CASRTGTALSGNTRYF.

The chain links TRBV5-5 to TRBJ2-1; D gene unclear. The germline gives CDR1 SGHKS, CDR2 YYEKEE (reference sequence). V was trimmed by 2 bases and J by 4 bases, leaving 7 bases between them. The CDR3 covers 13 residues. CDR3 sequence (DNA): TGTGCCAGCAGCTTCGCAAGATACAATGAGCAGTTCTTC. This sequence encodes CASSFARYNEQFF. Full variable domain (rest looked up from reference TRBV5-5 and TRBJ2-1): DAGVTQSPTHLIKTRGQQVTLRCSPISGHKSVSWYQQVLGQGPQFIFQYYEKEERGRGNFPDRFSARQFPNYSSELNVNALLLGDSALYLCASSFARYNEQFFGPGTRLTVL.

The V and J genes are TRBV5-5 and TRBJ2-7; D call uncertain. CDR3 size: 14 residues. Trimming took 1 base from V and 7 from J, leaving 15 bases between them. Germline CDR1 SGHKS, CDR2 YYEKEE (reference sequence). Written as DNA, the CDR3 is TGTGCCAGCAGCTTGACGAAGGGCCTACGAGAGCAGTACTTC. Translated, it gives CASSLTKGLREQYF. Filled out from reference TRBV5-5 and TRBJ2-7, the complete variable domain reads DAGVTQSPTHLIKTRGQQVTLRCSPISGHKSVSWYQQVLGQGPQFIFQYYEKEERGRGNFPDRFSARQFPNYSSELNVNALLLGDSALYLCASSLTKGLREQYFGPGTRLTVT.

Comment on this clonotype: A read error may explain this, as a much larger clone is one base away. The rearrangement joins TRBV4-1 to TRBJ2-3; D unresolved. This CDR3 has 16 residues. In germline, CDR1 is MGHRA, CDR2 YSYEKL. Trimming removed 0 bases at V and 0 bases at J, with 10 bases between. CDR3 nucleotide sequence: TGCGCCAGCAGCCAAGATAGGCCGGGTAGCACAGATACGCAGTATTTT. Protein product: CASSQDRPGSTDTQYF.

About this clonotype: Germline and junction disagree at one end, which may indicate a read error. The chain couples TRBV19 to TRBJ2-2, with TRBD2 matching over 12 bases. The CDR3 totals 14 residues. The V gene's germline CDR1 is LNHDA and CDR2 SQIVND (reference sequence). Here the CDR3 DNA reads TGTGCCGGTAGGACTAGCGGGGTTGCCGGGGAGCTGTTTTTT. It encodes CAGRTSGVAGELFF.

This clonotype was detected ten times or more. V gene TRBV4-1 combines with J gene TRBJ2-2; no reliable D call. Between the trimmed V and J ends, which lost 2 bases and 6 bases, there was a span of 4 bases. The CDR3 extends over 12 amino acids. Germline-derived CDR1 and CDR2 are MGHRA and YSYEKL. CDR3 nucleotides: TGCGCCAGCAGCCAATCTCCCGGGGAGCTGTTTTTT. Its protein product is CASSQSPGELFF.